Listed below are T cell receptor beta chains from one sample, sequenced in a study of T cell repertoires in cytomegalovirus infection. TCRdb re-called the reads through MiXCR, storing one row per CDR3 protein. The profile shows about 230,000 distinct CDR3 sequences, 6% to 8% of them singletons. The specimen was PBMCs. All receptors derive from a human donor in good health (CMV status not recorded). Some clones in this sample may be carry-over from other donors' samples. Both conserved end residues are part of each CDR3. D genes are given only for firm matches. Clone size is shown for a subset of rows, as once, few, many or a class of expanded clone.

abundance	v_gene	j_gene	d_gene	CDR3aa	CDR3nt
-	TRBV4-2	TRBJ1-2	-	CASSQTPGGSRTF	TGTGCCAGCAGCCAAACTCCTGGGGGGTCCCGCACCTTC
few	TRBV2	TRBJ2-3	-	CASRWGFTSTDTQYF	TGTGCCAGCCGCTGGGGCTTTACTAGCACAGATACGCAGTATTTT
many	TRBV20-1	TRBJ1-2	-	CSAMDVQAFFGYTF	TGCAGTGCTATGGATGTACAGGCTTTTTTTGGCTACACCTTC
many	TRBV7-2	TRBJ1-1	-	CASSLTGFMNTEAFF	TGTGCCAGCAGCTTAACAGGGTTCATGAACACTGAAGCTTTCTTT
-	TRBV29-1	TRBJ2-2	TRBD2	CSVGGTSNTGELFF	TGCAGCGTTGGGGGGACTAGCAACACCGGGGAGCTGTTTTTT
many	TRBV5-6	TRBJ1-2	-	CASSEGYGYTF	TGTGCCAGCAGTGAGGGTTATGGCTACACCTTC
-	TRBV28	TRBJ2-1	TRBD2	CASSPGLAGGRNNEQFF	TGTGCCAGCAGCCCCGGACTAGCGGGGGGGCGGAACAATGAGCAGTTCTTC
few	TRBV2	TRBJ2-1	TRBD2	CASMGLAGYSYNEQFF	TGTGCCAGCATGGGACTAGCGGGTTACTCCTACAATGAGCAGTTCTTC
many	TRBV28	TRBJ1-2	TRBD1	CASSGDRVYGYTF	TGTGCCAGCAGTGGGGACAGGGTCTATGGCTACACCTTC
-	TRBV14	TRBJ2-1	-	CASSQGGWMGNEQFF	TGTGCCAGCAGCCAAGGGGGGTGGATGGGCAATGAGCAGTTCTTC
many	TRBV3-1	TRBJ2-1	-	CASSPLEAGDSYNEQFF	TGTGCCAGCAGCCCCTTGGAGGCGGGTGATTCCTACAATGAGCAGTTCTTC
many	TRBV7-2	TRBJ1-2	-	CASSQNRDGYTF	TGTGCCAGCAGCCAGAACAGGGATGGCTACACCTTC
-	TRBV7-2	TRBJ1-3	-	CASSTRPGSGNTIYF	TGTGCCAGCAGCACCCGTCCCGGGAGCGGAAACACCATATATTTT
many	TRBV6-1	TRBJ2-3	-	CASARTFTDTQYF	TGTGCCAGTGCCAGGACTTTCACAGATACGCAGTATTTT
many	TRBV5-1	TRBJ1-2	TRBD1	CASSEQGNYGYTF	TGCGCCAGCAGCGAACAGGGGAACTATGGCTACACCTTC
few	TRBV29-1	TRBJ1-1	-	CSVVDGGITEAFF	TGCAGCGTTGTAGATGGGGGGATCACTGAAGCTTTCTTT
many	TRBV6-2/TRBV6-3	TRBJ1-1	TRBD1	CASSSTDRAGEAFF	TGTGCCAGCAGTTCCACCGACAGGGCTGGAGAAGCTTTCTTT
many	TRBV12-3/TRBV12-4	TRBJ1-5	-	CASSLIPGQSNQPQHF	TGTGCCAGCAGTTTAATACCGGGACAATCGAATCAGCCCCAGCATTTT
many	TRBV7-2	TRBJ1-6	TRBD1	CASSPDRGNNSPLHF	TGTGCCAGCAGCCCCGACAGGGGGAATAATTCACCCCTCCACTTT
many	TRBV7-2	TRBJ2-5	TRBD2	CASSSPGLAGQETQYF	TGTGCCAGCAGCTCACCGGGACTAGCGGGCCAAGAGACCCAGTACTTC
-	TRBV6-6	TRBJ1-2	-	CASSFQEDYGYTF	TGTGCCAGCAGTTTTCAGGAGGACTATGGCTACACCTTC
many	TRBV19	TRBJ2-5	-	CAASEGIQETQYF	TGTGCCGCGTCCGAGGGGATCCAAGAGACCCAGTACTTC
many	TRBV6-5	TRBJ2-1	-	CASSYSGGGNEQFF	TGTGCCAGCAGTTACTCCGGAGGGGGCAATGAGCAGTTCTTC
many	TRBV7-2	TRBJ1-1	TRBD1	CASSLVPGQGATEAFF	TGTGCCAGCAGCTTGGTCCCGGGACAGGGGGCAACTGAAGCTTTCTTT
many	TRBV28	TRBJ1-1	-	CASRLRTTGMNTEAFF	TGTGCCAGCAGGTTAAGAACTACAGGTATGAACACTGAAGCTTTCTTT
many	TRBV7-2	TRBJ1-2	-	CASSLGMNYGYTF	TGTGCCAGCAGCTTAGGGATGAACTATGGCTACACCTTC
many	TRBV28	TRBJ1-5	-	CASSGDRPNQPQHF	TGTGCCAGCAGTGGCGACAGACCGAATCAGCCCCAGCATTTT
many	TRBV28	TRBJ1-2	TRBD1	CAIQGTNYGYTF	TGTGCCATACAGGGGACTAACTATGGCTACACCTTC
-	TRBV15	TRBJ2-2	TRBD1	CATIRWTGGTGELFF	TGTGCCACCATCAGATGGACAGGGGGGACCGGGGAGCTGTTTTTT
many	TRBV7-3	TRBJ2-6	-	CASSFVGGSGANVLTF	TGTGCCAGCAGCTTTGTAGGCGGCTCTGGGGCCAACGTCCTGACTTTC
many	TRBV6-5	TRBJ1-1	-	CASSYRGGQETEAFF	TGTGCCAGCAGTTACCGGGGCGGCCAGGAGACTGAAGCTTTCTTT
many	TRBV20-1	TRBJ1-1	-	CSASPYVTQGRNTEAFF	TGCAGTGCTAGCCCTTATGTAACGCAGGGCAGGAACACTGAAGCTTTCTTT
many	TRBV7-2	TRBJ2-5	-	CASSFGYQETQYF	TGTGCCAGCAGCTTCGGTTACCAAGAGACCCAGTACTTC
-	TRBV5-1	TRBJ1-3	-	CASSLEGRTSSRNTIYF	TGCGCCAGCAGCTTGGAGGGCAGAACGAGCTCTAGAAACACCATATATTTT
many	TRBV19	TRBJ2-1	-	CASRPSQGLSYNEQFF	TGTGCCAGTAGACCCAGCCAGGGCCTCTCCTACAATGAGCAGTTCTTC
many	TRBV29-1	TRBJ1-2	-	CSDEGTGGVDYGYTF	TGCAGCGACGAAGGGACGGGAGGAGTAGACTATGGCTACACCTTC
many	TRBV18	TRBJ1-4	-	CASSPGLGEEKLFF	TGTGCCAGCTCACCGGGACTGGGGGAGGAAAAACTGTTTTTT
many	TRBV6-2/TRBV6-3	TRBJ1-5	-	CASSFRVGQPQHF	TGTGCCAGCAGCTTCCGGGTAGGACAGCCCCAGCATTTT
many	TRBV18	TRBJ2-7	-	CASSPPDRRDEQYF	TGTGCCAGCTCACCACCTGACCGACGGGACGAGCAGTACTTC
many	TRBV14	TRBJ1-2	-	CASSHGPTYGYTF	TGTGCCAGCAGCCACGGGCCGACCTATGGCTACACCTTC